These 32 T cell receptor beta chains share one sample of origin, sequenced in a study of T cell responses to AZD1222 COVID-19 vaccine. The repertoire was sequenced with immunoSEQ multiplex PCR; TCRdb's copy has only in-frame clones and lacks some. This table holds approximately 110,000 clones, around 89% found once. The material sequenced was peripheral blood, taken on day 0 of AZD1222 vaccination. These receptors came from an adult in good health.

The V call is TRBV23-1, the J call TRBJ1-1; 7 bases agree with TRBD1. TRBV23-1 qualifies as an ORF whose function is uncertain. CDR3 length: 14 amino acids. The V segment lost 5 bases and the J segment 4 bases; nucleotides outside the gene matches: 7. Here the CDR3 DNA reads TGCGCCAGCAGTTACAGGGGAGTCGGCACTGAAGCTTTCTTT. It is translated as CASSYRGVGTEAFF.

The rearrangement uses TRBV10-3 and TRBJ2-7, with 11 bases aligning to TRBD2. Trimming cost V 7 bases and J 3 bases; bases outside gene matches: 5. Germline V gene sequence: CDR1 ENHRY, CDR2 SYGVKD. The CDR3 covers 14 residues. CDR3 DNA: TGTGCCATCACTACGGGGACTAGCGGCTACGAGCAGTACTTC. Protein sequence: CAITTGTSGYEQYF.

The chain is built from TRBV29-1 and TRBJ1-2, with a weak D call TRBD1 (5 bases). Germline V gene lookup returns CDR1 SQVTM and CDR2 ANQGSEA. With 5 bases removed from V and 7 bases from J, the gap between germline ends came to 11 bases. This CDR3 contains 11 residues. The CDR3 loop reads CSVRQGGGYTF. The CDR3 DNA is TGCAGCGTTCGCCAGGGTGGTGGCTACACCTTC.

J is TRBJ1-1 and V is TRBV3-1 (or the pseudogene TRBV3-2); D unclear. This CDR3 has 13 amino acids. The V gene lost 3 bases and the J gene lost 3 bases, with 8 bases spanning the gap. Per germline, CDR1 LGHDT and CDR2 YNNKEL (reference sequence). CDR3 in DNA: TGTGCCAGCAGCCAGGGATCTTACACTGAAGCTTTCTTT. This encodes CASSQGSYTEAFF.

V usage is TRBV7-3 and J usage is TRBJ1-1; TRBD1 aligns across 7 bases. The trim removed 5 bases at V and 5 bases at J, leaving 14 bases unmatched. The CDR3 is 16 residues long. CDR1 and CDR2 from the germline V gene are SGHTA and FQGTGA. This CDR3 is CASSPDPGQYGTEAFF. CDR3 in DNA: TGTGCCAGCAGCCCAGACCCGGGACAGTACGGGACTGAAGCTTTCTTT.

The chain combines TRBV9 with TRBJ2-5; 7 bases fit TRBD1. This CDR3 has 15 amino acids. J was trimmed by 6 bases and V by 0 bases; bases with no gene match: 8. Germline-derived CDR1 and CDR2 are SGDLS and YYNGEE. The CDR3 is CASSVETGPIKTQYF. The CDR3 nucleotides are TGTGCCAGCAGCGTAGAGACAGGGCCCATTAAGACCCAGTACTTC.

The chain uses TRBV28 and TRBJ1-2, with D perhaps TRBD1 (5 bases). With 3 bases removed from V and 1 base from J, the gap between germline ends came to 12 bases. Looked up from germline, CDR1 is MDHEN and CDR2 is SYDVKM. The CDR3 spans 15 residues. The CDR3: CASSFADNINYGYTF. As DNA, the CDR3 is TGTGCCAGCAGTTTTGCGGACAATATTAACTATGGCTACACCTTC.

V usage is TRBV25-1 and J usage is TRBJ1-1; perhaps TRBD1 as D (6 bases). The ends were cut back, 3 bases at V and 3 bases at J, with 14 bases in the middle. The germline V gene encodes CDR1 MGHDK and CDR2 SYGVNS. CDR3 length: 15 amino acids. The CDR3 DNA reads TGTGCCAGCAGTGACACGTGGGCAGGGGACACTGAAGCTTTCTTT. It specifies CASSDTWAGDTEAFF.

This clone was observed a few times. The chain combines TRBV12-3 or TRBV12-4 with TRBJ1-2, with 10 bases lining up with TRBD1. V was clipped by 7 bases and J by 6 bases; unmatched bases: 5. The CDR3 loop spans 13 amino acids. CDR3 protein: CASNQDRGNGYTF. In nucleotides, the CDR3 is TGTGCCAGCAACCAGGACAGGGGGAATGGCTACACCTTC.

The chain combines TRBV6-2 or TRBV6-3 with TRBJ1-5, with 8 bases fitting TRBD1. Germline V lookup: CDR1 MNHEY, CDR2 SVGEGT. The CDR3 spans 19 residues. The J segment lost 0 bases and the V segment lost 6 bases, leaving 16 bases of the junction unmatched. For the CDR3, the DNA is TGTGCCAGCAGCAGCCAGGACAGGGTTCCTCTAGCTAGCAATCAGCCCCAGCATTTT. Residues: CASSSQDRVPLASNQPQHF.

The J gene is TRBJ2-7, the V gene TRBV9; 8 bases line up with TRBD1. V gave up 0 bases and J gave up 5 bases; unmatched junction bases: 4. The CDR3 consists of 14 residues. Germline V gene sequence: CDR1 SGDLS, CDR2 YYNGEE. The CDR3 protein is CASSVAGQGNEQYF. Written as DNA, the CDR3 is TGTGCCAGCAGCGTAGCAGGACAGGGAAACGAGCAGTACTTC.

J is TRBJ2-1 and V is TRBV7-9; tentatively, D is TRBD2 (6 bases). This CDR3 is built from 12 residues. CDR1 and CDR2 (germline): SEHNR, FQNEAQ (reference sequence). Trimming cost V 7 bases and J 5 bases, with 9 bases left between them. Here the CDR3 reads CASTDYNNEQFF. As DNA, the CDR3 is TGTGCCAGCACGGACTACAACAATGAGCAGTTCTTC.

This clone was detected once. The chain combines TRBV10-1 with TRBJ2-7; D not resolved. CDR1 and CDR2 from the germline V gene are WNHNN and SYGVQD (reference sequence). V was pared by 6 bases and J by 3 bases, with 12 bases between. This CDR3 has 13 residues. The CDR3 here is CASSLLVRYEQYF. DNA for the CDR3: TGCGCCAGCAGCTTATTAGTGCGCTACGAGCAGTACTTC.

This clone was observed a single time. The chain recombines TRBV28 with TRBJ2-2; D may correspond to TRBD1 or TRBD2 (5 bases each). The CDR3 is 15 amino acids. Germline V gene data show CDR1 as MDHEN and CDR2 as SYDVKM. The V end lost 8 bases, the J end lost 1 base, and 14 bases lay between the germline ends. CDR3 sequence (DNA): TGTGCCAGCGCAACCGGGACGGTGAACACCGGGGAGCTGTTTTTT. Translating it yields CASATGTVNTGELFF.

The genes are TRBV6-2 or TRBV6-3 and TRBJ2-2; D is ambiguous. CDR1 is MNHEY and CDR2 is SVGEGT in the germline V gene. The germline V and J ends were trimmed by 5 bases and 2 bases, with 3 bases remaining between them. CDR3 length equals 12 residues. The CDR3 coding sequence is TGTGCCAGCAGTACAAACACCGGGGAGCTGTTTTTT. Protein sequence: CASSTNTGELFF.

The chain recombines TRBV5-8 with TRBJ2-7, with 10 bases that match TRBD1. The CDR3 spans 15 residues. J lost 3 bases, V lost 4 bases, and 7 bases had no gene match. Germline loops: CDR1 SGHTS, CDR2 YDEGEE. This CDR3 reads CASSLDRGRRYEQYF. In DNA form, the CDR3 reads TGTGCCAGCAGCCTTGACAGGGGGCGCCGCTACGAGCAGTACTTC.

The V call is TRBV12-3 or TRBV12-4, the J call TRBJ2-7, with 10 bases fitting TRBD1. Trimming took 3 bases from V and 11 from J; bases not matched to a gene: 4. The CDR3 consists of 12 residues. The DNA for the CDR3 is TGTGCCAGCAGTTTCGACAGGGGGCAAGAGTACTTC. Protein product: CASSFDRGQEYF.

This clone came up a few times. This sequence joins TRBV11-2 and TRBJ1-2; D may be TRBD1 (5 bases). The CDR3 covers 13 residues. Between the trimmed V and J ends, which lost 5 bases and 3 bases, there was a span of 10 bases. CDR1 SGHAT and CDR2 FQNNGV come from the germline V gene. The CDR3 region is CASSTWGHYGYTF. In nucleotides, the CDR3 is TGTGCCAGCAGCACGTGGGGACACTATGGCTACACCTTC.

The V and J genes are TRBV6-5 and TRBJ2-1, with D perhaps TRBD2 (5 bases). The V end lost 6 bases, the J end lost 6 bases, and 9 bases lay between the germline ends. There are 12 residues in the CDR3. From germline, CDR1 is MNHEY and CDR2 SVGAGI. CDR3 protein: CASRRLANEQFF. The CDR3 DNA follows: TGTGCCAGCAGGCGGCTAGCCAATGAGCAGTTCTTC.

V usage is TRBV6-5 and J usage is TRBJ2-1; D gene unclear. V shed 9 bases and J shed 7 bases, with 13 bases lying between them. This CDR3 comprises 12 residues. Germline CDR1 MNHEY, CDR2 SVGAGI. CDR3 nucleotides: TGTGCCAGTTCGGGTTATCGGAATGAGCAGTTCTTC. As protein: CASSGYRNEQFF.

This chain uses TRBV28 with TRBJ1-5, with D hard to call. Looked up from germline, CDR1 is MDHEN and CDR2 is SYDVKM. V dropped 10 bases and J dropped 2 bases, with 15 bases sitting between them. The CDR3 extends over 14 amino acids. The CDR3 DNA follows: TGTGCCACACCCCCTACCCCGGGCAATCAGCCCCAGCATTTT. Amino acid sequence: CATPPTPGNQPQHF.

The rearrangement joins TRBV7-3 to TRBJ2-7; 11 positions match TRBD1. The CDR3 contains 13 residues. Germline CDR1 SGHTA, CDR2 FQGTGA. With V trimmed by 5 bases and J by 6 bases, 3 bases remained unmatched. CDR3 nucleotide sequence: TGTGCCAGCAGCCCCGGGACAGGGGGCGAGCAGTACTTC. This translates into CASSPGTGGEQYF.

The rearrangement uses TRBV2 and TRBJ2-4; unclear D gene. V lost 3 bases and J lost 0, with 6 bases in between. This CDR3 has 14 amino acids. In germline, CDR1 is SNHLY, CDR2 FYNNEI. CDR3 amino acids: CASSESLAKNIQYF. The CDR3 bases are TGTGCCAGCAGTGAGAGTCTAGCCAAAAACATTCAGTACTTC.

CDR3 nucleotide sequence: TGCGCCAGCAGCTTGGAAGGGCACTCTGGAAACACCATATATTTT. Translation gives CASSLEGHSGNTIYF. The chain carries TRBV5-1 and TRBJ1-3; D gene ambiguous. The CDR3 extends over 15 amino acids. V gave up 0 bases and J gave up 0 bases, with 7 bases separating them. Germline loops: CDR1 SGHRS, CDR2 YFSETQ.

This chain connects TRBV15 to TRBJ2-6; no clear D. The CDR3 totals 18 residues. V dropped 0 bases and J dropped 2 bases, with 14 bases sitting between them. Germline V gene lookup returns CDR1 LNHNV and CDR2 YYDKDF (reference sequence). The CDR3 region is CATSRDMVIGTGANVLTF. The CDR3 DNA reads as TGTGCCACCAGCAGAGATATGGTCATTGGGACTGGGGCCAACGTCCTGACTTTC.

The chain combines TRBV30 with TRBJ1-6; D is possibly TRBD1 (6 bases). CDR3 size: 14 residues. Germline V CDR1 and CDR2: GTSNPN, SVGIG (reference sequence). V was shortened by 0 bases and J by 9 bases, with 12 bases between the two germline ends. The CDR3 DNA sequence: TGTGCCTGGAGTGTATGGGGGCTAGGTTCACCCCTCCACTTT. Translating gives CAWSVWGLGSPLHF. Looking up the rest from reference TRBV30 and TRBJ1-6 gives the full variable domain: SQTIHQWPATLVQPVGSPLSLECTVEGTSNPNLYWYRQAAGRGLQLLFYSVGIGQISSEVPQNLSASRPQDRQFILSSKKLLLSDSGFYLCAWSVWGLGSPLHFGNGTRLTVT.

This chain connects TRBV7-9 to TRBJ1-6; D call uncertain. V was pared by 0 bases and J by 10 bases, with 16 bases between. Per germline, CDR1 SEHNR and CDR2 FQNEAQ (reference sequence). CDR3 length equals 16 residues. CDR3 coding DNA: TGTGCCAGCAGCTTAGCGTCCCTGGCGAGTGGGTCACCCCTCCACTTT. Protein sequence: CASSLASLASGSPLHF.

The CDR3 DNA reads TGCAGCGTTGGGACACCACCTCAAGTTGGCTACACCTTC. It encodes CSVGTPPQVGYTF. This rearrangement joins TRBV29-1 to TRBJ1-2; D might be TRBD1 (5 bases). Germline loops: CDR1 SQVTM, CDR2 ANQGSEA. There are 13 residues in the CDR3. Trimming took off 4 bases at V and 7 bases at J, with 16 bases between the two ends.

The V and J genes are TRBV28 and TRBJ1-1; D not resolved. Per the germline V gene, CDR1 is MDHEN and CDR2 is SYDVKM. V was cut by 5 bases and J by 1 base, with 11 bases left in between. This CDR3 spans 14 amino acids. The CDR3 region has the DNA TGTGCCAGCAGTGACGGAGGAAAGAACACTGAAGCTTTCTTT. Amino acids: CASSDGGKNTEAFF.

The chain couples TRBV5-6 to TRBJ2-3; tentative D call: TRBD1 (6 bases). Germline values: CDR1 SGHDT, CDR2 YYEEEE. V was shortened by 6 bases and J by 1 base, with 15 bases between the two germline ends. There are 15 residues in the CDR3. The CDR3 is CASNLLGAGTDTQYF. The CDR3 coding sequence is TGTGCCAGCAACCTGCTGGGGGCCGGCACAGATACGCAGTATTTT.

The chain couples TRBV7-8 to TRBJ2-3; 13 bases are a match to TRBD2. V trimming: 1 base; J trimming: 5 bases; junction bases outside the gene matches: 9. The CDR3 spans 18 residues. Germline CDR1 SGHVS, CDR2 FQNEAQ. The CDR3 loop reads CASSLELAGGSTGDTQYF. In DNA, the CDR3 is TGTGCCAGCAGCTTAGAACTAGCGGGAGGGTCCACTGGAGATACGCAGTATTTT.

The V and J genes are TRBV5-1 and TRBJ2-2; 10 bases agree with TRBD1. From germline, CDR1 is SGHRS and CDR2 YFSETQ. This CDR3 comprises 14 residues. After removal of 5 bases from V and 6 bases from J, the junction contained 4 bases not matched to a gene. The CDR3 region is CASRPGTGAGELFF. CDR3 sequence (DNA): TGCGCCAGCAGGCCCGGGACAGGGGCCGGGGAGCTGTTTTTT.